The 22 T cell receptor beta chains below come from one sample, sequenced in a study of sequential checkpoint blockade in melanoma. Noted treatment: randomized to nivolumab then ipilimumab (arm A) or the reverse (arm B). TCRdb's copy holds only in-frame clones and misses some; the assay was immunoSEQ multiplex PCR. The sample shows several thousand clones, roughly 63% of them seen only once. The material sequenced was CD8+ T cells sorted from blood (inferred from file names), taken from a patient given nivolumab and ipilimumab in sequence. The receptors stem from a human donor with melanoma.

This chain connects TRBV9 to TRBJ2-7; unclear D gene. Germline V gene data show CDR1 as SGDLS and CDR2 as YYNGEE. The CDR3 length is 13 residues. The germline V and J ends were trimmed by 3 bases and 2 bases, with 9 bases remaining between them. CDR3 DNA sequence: TGTGCCAGCAGCGAGACTCCAACCTACGAGCAGTACTTC. Encoded protein: CASSETPTYEQYF.

The chain combines TRBV7-3 with TRBJ1-2, with D perhaps matching TRBD1 (6 bases). V was shortened by 4 bases and J by 0 bases, with 9 bases between the two germline ends. Germline V gene sequence: CDR1 SGHTA, CDR2 FQGTGA. The CDR3 consists of 14 residues. CDR3 DNA sequence: TGTGCCAGCAGCTCAGGGGCAGCTAACTATGGCTACACCTTC. Encoded protein: CASSSGAANYGYTF.

The chain carries TRBV5-6 and TRBJ2-7; D might be TRBD1 (5 bases). This CDR3 has 15 amino acids. V was clipped by 4 bases and J by 0 bases, with 14 bases between them. Germline CDR1 SGHDT, CDR2 YYEEEE. The CDR3 DNA is TGTGCCAGCAGCCCCCCAGGGCGAGGCTCCTACGAGCAGTACTTC. It specifies CASSPPGRGSYEQYF.

V and J are TRBV13 and TRBJ2-7; 8 bases line up with TRBD2. This CDR3 is built from 15 residues. Germline assignment: CDR1 PRHDT and CDR2 FYEKMQ (reference sequence). V lost 3 bases and J lost 0; bases outside the gene matches: 4. The CDR3 spells CASSFRGGNSYEQYF. The CDR3 region has the DNA TGTGCCAGCAGCTTTCGCGGGGGGAACTCCTACGAGCAGTACTTC.

This chain links TRBV28 with TRBJ1-3; weak D call: TRBD1 (6 bases). Germline V CDR1 and CDR2: MDHEN, SYDVKM. The V end was cut by 3 bases, the J end by 8 bases, with 17 bases between. CDR3 length: 15 amino acids. CDR3 amino acids: CASSFLQGSGDTIYF. The DNA for the CDR3 is TGTGCCAGCAGTTTCTTACAGGGTTCCGGGGACACCATATATTTT.

This chain connects TRBV7-3 to TRBJ2-5; 7 bases fit TRBD2. The J call may not be correct, given that the DNA end is closer to TRBJ2-7. The CDR3 has 13 residues. In germline, CDR1 is SGHTA, CDR2 FQGTGA. CDR3 amino acids: CASSWGGIDEQYF. CDR3 in DNA: TGTGCCAGCAGCTGGGGGGGAATCGACGAGCAGTACTTC.

The genes are TRBV5-5 and TRBJ2-7; 7 bases line up with TRBD1. Germline-derived CDR1 and CDR2 are SGHKS and YYEKEE (reference sequence). This CDR3 region has 17 residues. Trimming cost V 4 bases and J 3 bases; bases outside gene matches: 16. This CDR3 is CASSQRARAGGIYEQYF. As DNA, the CDR3 is TGTGCCAGCAGCCAAAGGGCCCGCGCAGGGGGAATCTACGAGCAGTACTTC.

This rearrangement joins TRBV9 to TRBJ1-2, with a weak D call TRBD1 (6 bases). Trimming cost V 0 bases and J 4 bases, with 25 bases left between them. The germline gives CDR1 SGDLS, CDR2 YYNGEE. The CDR3 contains 19 residues. CDR3 DNA sequence: TGTGCCAGCAGCGTAGAAGGTGTTCCCCCGGGGGGCAGCGGCTATGGCTACACCTTC. Protein sequence: CASSVEGVPPGGSGYGYTF.

V is TRBV7-2 and J is TRBJ2-7, with 11 nucleotides matching TRBD2. V lost 4 bases and J lost 3; bases outside the gene matches: 2. The CDR3 loop spans 14 amino acids. CDR1 and CDR2 (germline): SGHTA, FQGNSA. CDR3 sequence reads: CASSSSGRNYEQYF. The CDR3 bases are TGTGCCAGCAGCTCTAGCGGGAGGAACTACGAGCAGTACTTC.

The chain has TRBV6-5 and TRBJ2-7, with a possible D match to TRBD2 (6 bases). The ends were cut back, 7 bases at V and 0 bases at J, with 13 bases in the middle. CDR1 is MNHEY, CDR2 SVGAGI, per germline. The CDR3 loop spans 14 amino acids. CDR3 DNA: TGTGCCAGCACCGAGGGGAGGAGCTCCTACGAGCAGTACTTC. Its translation is CASTEGRSSYEQYF.

CDR3: CASSGPAGAGETQYF. CDR3 sequence (DNA): TGTGCCAGCAGTGGGCCAGCGGGAGCGGGGGAGACCCAGTACTTC. This chain uses TRBV25-1 with TRBJ2-5; TRBD2 matches 8 bases. Per the germline V gene, CDR1 is MGHDK and CDR2 is SYGVNS. The V and J ends lost 4 bases and 5 bases, in that order; junction bases with no gene match: 9. The CDR3 sequence is 15 residues long.

The V gene is TRBV7-9, the J gene TRBJ2-7, with TRBD2 matching 9 bases. J gave up 0 bases and V 6 bases, and 0 bases lay outside the gene matches. The CDR3 contains 13 residues. The germline V gene encodes CDR1 SEHNR and CDR2 FQNEAQ (reference sequence). The CDR3 bases are TGTGCCAGCAGGACTAGCGGCTCCTACGAGCAGTACTTC. This gives the protein CASRTSGSYEQYF.

The chain is built from TRBV5-1 and TRBJ2-1; TRBD2 is a possible D gene (6 bases). The CDR3 is 15 residues long. Trimming took off 1 base at V and 8 bases at J, with 16 bases between the two ends. The germline V gene has CDR1 SGHRS and CDR2 YFSETQ. CDR3 bases: TGCGCCAGCAGCTTGCTGGGGGGTCCGAGCCATGAGCAGTTCTTC. Encoded protein: CASSLLGGPSHEQFF.

This sequence joins TRBV28 and TRBJ1-5; a possible D gene is TRBD1 (5 bases). The CDR3 has 15 amino acids. Germline CDR1 is MDHEN and CDR2 is SYDVKM. The V and J ends lost 4 bases and 2 bases respectively, with 12 bases between them. The CDR3 coding sequence is TGTGCCAGCAGTTCACAGGCTTCTGGCAATCAGCCCCAGCATTTT. It encodes CASSSQASGNQPQHF.

The chain couples TRBV9 to TRBJ2-1; 12 nucleotides agree with TRBD2. Germline CDR1 reads SGDLS; CDR2 reads YYNGEE. Trimming cost V 0 bases and J 7 bases; bases outside gene matches: 11. The CDR3 is 18 residues long. DNA of the CDR3: TGTGCCAGCAGCGTAGCAGCCCTAGCGGGGGGGCTTTCGAATGAGCAGTTCTTC. This gives the protein CASSVAALAGGLSNEQFF.

The V call is TRBV27, the J call TRBJ1-6; D not certain. The V end lost 2 bases, the J end lost 9 bases, and 8 bases lay between the germline ends. From germline, CDR1 is MNHEY and CDR2 SMNVEV (reference sequence). The CDR3 has 13 residues. The CDR3 DNA sequence: TGTGCCAGCAGTTTAAGTGTCAGTTCACCCCTCCACTTT. It translates to CASSLSVSSPLHF.

The V and J genes are TRBV6-5 and TRBJ2-1, with D tentatively TRBD1 (6 bases). The CDR3 contains 15 residues. Germline CDR1 is MNHEY and CDR2 is SVGAGI. V gave up 4 bases and J gave up 0 bases, with 10 bases separating them. As DNA, the CDR3 is TGTGCCAGCAGTTCGGACAGCAGCTCCTACAATGAGCAGTTCTTC. It encodes CASSSDSSSYNEQFF.

This rearrangement joins TRBV10-3 to TRBJ2-3, with D possibly TRBD2 on 5 matching bases. This CDR3 contains 15 residues. V lost 6 bases and J lost 0, with 13 bases in between. Germline V CDR1 and CDR2: ENHRY, SYGVKD. This CDR3 reads CAISPSGTSTDTQYF. The CDR3 coding sequence is TGTGCCATCAGCCCCAGCGGAACTAGCACAGATACGCAGTATTTT.

The V gene is TRBV6-4, the J gene TRBJ2-1; no clear D. The germline V gene has CDR1 MRHNA and CDR2 SNTAGT. V lost 2 bases, J lost 0 bases, and 11 bases lay in between. This CDR3 region has 16 residues. In DNA form, the CDR3 reads TGTGCCAGCAGTGACGGAGCGAGTAGCTCCTACAATGAGCAGTTCTTC. This gives the protein CASSDGASSSYNEQFF.

This rearrangement joins TRBV6-5 to TRBJ1-2, with 8 bases identical to TRBD1. Germline V lookup: CDR1 MNHEY, CDR2 SVGAGI. Germline trimming cut 6 bases from V and 4 bases from J; bases unmatched to any gene: 7. The CDR3 runs to 14 residues. The CDR3 coding sequence is TGTGCCAGCAGCCGATGGGACAGGTCCTATGGCTACACCTTC. Protein: CASSRWDRSYGYTF.

V usage is TRBV5-6 and J usage is TRBJ2-7; a weak D match, TRBD2 (5 bases). This CDR3 comprises 14 residues. Germline CDR1 is SGHDT and CDR2 is YYEEEE. The germline V and J ends were trimmed by 4 bases and 5 bases, with 16 bases remaining between them. The CDR3 nucleotides read TGTGCCAGCAGCGATTTAACCCTAGCCCACGAGCAGTACTTC. It codes for CASSDLTLAHEQYF.

This clone rates as medium-sized (0.01 to 0.1%). The chain is built from TRBV5-1 and TRBJ2-1; the D is unclear. CDR3 length: 11 residues. The germline gives CDR1 SGHRS, CDR2 YFSETQ. Trimming stripped 4 bases from V and 5 bases from J, with 4 bases between. CDR3 nucleotides: TGCGCCAGCAGCACAAACAATGAGCAGTTCTTC. Its translation: CASSTNNEQFF.